This T cell receptor beta chain is drawn from a study of blood T cell repertoires in COVID-19. As for the study in general: Specimens from acute and convalescent COVID-19 originated in the United States, Italy and Spain. PBMCs, B-cell-depleted T cells, or T cells provided the cDNA or gDNA that made up the material.

Study processing details: It was from reference gene primer amplification that nucleated cell counts were estimated. TCRdb keeps only in-frame clones here, not all; method: immunoSEQ multiplex PCR. Clonal size and the V and J genes are those of that table, whereas D and trimming came from the DNA. The sample lists roughly 230,000 clones; nearly 90% were seen once. Patients at the Seattle site were enrolled during active infection and followed longitudinally. The CDR3 spans 12 residues. The V segment lost 4 bases and the J segment 5 bases; nucleotides outside the gene matches: 1. The chain joins TRBV12-3 or TRBV12-4 to TRBJ1-2, with TRBD1 matching 7 bases. The receptor's source is a woman aged 60 to 75 with COVID-19, enrolled during active disease. Sequencing used peripheral blood. The DNA of the CDR3 is TGTGCCAGCAGTTCCAGGGGGTATGGCTACACCTTC. Protein: CASSSRGYGYTF.